Below are 28 T cell receptor beta chains sequenced from a single sample in a study of cytomegalovirus exposure and HLA in healthy donors. The PCR used 60 Vbeta and 13 Jbeta primers. Only in-frame clones appear in the TCRdb table, and some are missing; sequencing was by immunoSEQ multiplex PCR. Of fewer than 200,000 clones in the sample, approximately 80% are singletons; the top ten hold roughly 4.9%. Specimen: PBMCs. The receptor source for this set is a woman between 18 and 30 years old in good health and CMV-seropositive.

Only one count was recorded for this clone. The chain has TRBV7-2 and TRBJ1-5, with TRBD1 matching over 7 bases. This CDR3 contains 14 residues. Trimming took 8 bases from V and 6 from J; bases not matched to a gene: 10. Germline V gene lookup returns CDR1 SGHTA and CDR2 FQGNSA. The CDR3 nucleotides are TGTGCCAGCGGACGACAGGGCGGCTCTCAGCCCCAGCATTTT. Amino acid sequence: CASGRQGGSQPQHF.

There are a few counts of this clone. V usage is TRBV7-2 and J usage is TRBJ1-2, with TRBD1 matching 7 bases. V was clipped by 5 bases and J by 0 bases; unmatched bases: 12. Germline assignment: CDR1 SGHTA and CDR2 FQGNSA. CDR3 length: 17 amino acids. CDR3 in amino acids: CASSPHFNRGANYGYTF. The CDR3 coding sequence is TGTGCCAGCAGCCCTCACTTTAACAGGGGAGCTAACTATGGCTACACCTTC.

This clone was observed a few times. CDR3 bases: TGTGCCAGCAGCCCAAGTGGACAGGCTGGAACCTATGGCTACACCTTC. Encoded protein: CASSPSGQAGTYGYTF. The rearrangement joins TRBV7-6 to TRBJ1-2; the match to TRBD1 covers 7 bases. The J segment lost 4 bases and the V segment lost 5 bases, leaving 13 bases of the junction unmatched. Per germline, CDR1 SGHVS and CDR2 FNYEAQ. This CDR3 comprises 16 residues.

The chain is built from TRBV7-9 and TRBJ2-2, with D perhaps matching TRBD2 (6 bases). The CDR3 length is 16 residues. In germline, CDR1 is SEHNR, CDR2 FQNEAQ (reference sequence). The V end was cut by 5 bases, the J end by 3 bases, with 16 bases between. This chain's CDR3 is CASSPRISGDTGELFF. CDR3 DNA: TGTGCCAGCAGCCCCCGTATTTCGGGGGACACCGGGGAGCTGTTTTTT.

The chain combines TRBV7-3 with TRBJ2-2; possible D gene TRBD2, 6 bases. The CDR3 spans 15 residues. V shed 6 bases and J shed 4 bases, with 15 bases lying between them. Germline-derived CDR1 and CDR2 are SGHTA and FQGTGA. CDR3 amino acids: CASRNGAGSTGELFF. The CDR3 nucleotides read TGTGCCAGCAGGAATGGGGCGGGGTCCACCGGGGAGCTGTTTTTT.

The chain combines TRBV28 with TRBJ1-2; maybe TRBD1 (6 bases). CDR3 length: 15 amino acids. V shed 5 bases and J shed 5 bases, with 18 bases lying between them. Germline V gene sequence: CDR1 MDHEN, CDR2 SYDVKM. The CDR3 reads CASSTLGKGVYGYTF. As DNA, the CDR3 is TGTGCCAGCAGTACCCTCGGGAAGGGGGTATATGGCTACACCTTC.

The sample holds a few counts of this clone. The chain combines TRBV6-5 with TRBJ2-1, with TRBD1 matching 9 bases. Germline CDR1 and CDR2: MNHEY and SVGAGI. V gave up 6 bases and J gave up 8 bases; unmatched junction bases: 11. The CDR3 has 15 amino acids. The CDR3 DNA reads TGTGCCAGCAGCCTTCGAGGGGGACAGGGATATGAGCAGTTCTTC. It encodes CASSLRGGQGYEQFF.

This sequence joins TRBV25-1 and TRBJ2-5; TRBD2 aligns across 7 bases. J was trimmed by 5 bases and V by 10 bases; bases with no gene match: 10. This CDR3 has 13 residues. Per the germline V gene, CDR1 is MGHDK and CDR2 is SYGVNS. The CDR3 reads CATLGTTGETQYF. The CDR3 DNA sequence: TGTGCCACCCTCGGGACTACCGGGGAGACCCAGTACTTC.

The chain couples TRBV5-1 to TRBJ2-3, with 10 bases lining up with TRBD2. The length of the CDR3 is 15 residues. Unmatched junction bases numbered 1, after V lost 0 bases and J lost 3 bases. Germline V gene lookup returns CDR1 SGHRS and CDR2 YFSETQ. CDR3 bases: TGCGCCAGCAGCTTGGCTAGCGGGGGAACAGATACGCAGTATTTT. Its protein is CASSLASGGTDTQYF.

Comment on this clone: An end of the junction does not agree with germline; a read error may underlie this. The chain combines TRBV5-4 with TRBJ2-4, with 7 bases aligning to TRBD1. The CDR3 has 14 amino acids. The germline V gene encodes CDR1 SGHNT and CDR2 YYREEE (reference sequence). The DNA of the CDR3 is TGTGCCAGCAGCTCCCGGGACAGTTCAAACAGTCAGTACTTC. Its translation: CASSSRDSSNSQYF.

The chain uses TRBV27 and TRBJ1-2, with D possibly being TRBD1 (5 bases). This CDR3 contains 15 residues. The germline V gene encodes CDR1 MNHEY and CDR2 SMNVEV (reference sequence). The ends were cut back, 8 bases at V and 1 base at J, with 17 bases in the middle. CDR3 protein: CASGGDGGNNYGYTF. The CDR3 coding sequence is TGTGCCAGCGGGGGGGACGGTGGTAATAACTATGGCTACACCTTC.

This chain uses TRBV6-5 with TRBJ1-4, with 9 bases identical to TRBD1. This CDR3 spans 15 amino acids. Trimming removed 2 bases from V and 8 bases from J; junction bases left unmatched: 6. Germline CDR1 reads MNHEY; CDR2 reads SVGAGI. The CDR3 DNA reads TGTGCCAGCAGTTACAAGGGACAGGGAGGGGAAAAACTGTTTTTT. Amino acids: CASSYKGQGGEKLFF.

The J gene is TRBJ1-1, the V gene TRBV10-1, with 7 bases fitting TRBD1. The CDR3 runs to 13 residues. Germline CDR1 reads WNHNN; CDR2 reads SYGVQD (reference sequence). Trimming took 5 bases from V and 5 from J; bases not matched to a gene: 5. The chain's CDR3 is CASSLGDRTEAFF. The CDR3 region has the DNA TGCGCCAGCAGTCTGGGGGACAGAACTGAAGCTTTCTTT.

The chain carries TRBV28 and TRBJ2-7; the match to TRBD2 covers 12 bases. J was trimmed by 5 bases and V by 4 bases; bases with no gene match: 24. The CDR3 runs 21 residues. Germline-derived CDR1 and CDR2 are MDHEN and SYDVKM. DNA of the CDR3: TGTGCCAGCAGTTCACCCATATTCACCGGGACTAGCGGGCGGGGGGATCACGAGCAGTACTTC. This codes for CASSSPIFTGTSGRGDHEQYF.

The V call is TRBV7-3, the J call TRBJ1-1, with D unclear. CDR3 length equals 14 residues. From germline, CDR1 is SGHTA and CDR2 FQGTGA. Trimming left V 0 bases short and J 4 bases short, with 9 bases between. Here the CDR3 reads CASSLTLHGTEAFF. As DNA, the CDR3 is TGTGCCAGCAGCTTAACACTCCACGGCACTGAAGCTTTCTTT.

This clone showed up just once. The chain recombines TRBV6-5 with TRBJ1-5, with D maybe TRBD1 (6 bases). Trimming removed 5 bases at V and 10 bases at J, with 18 bases between. Per the germline V gene, CDR1 is MNHEY and CDR2 is SVGAGI. The CDR3 is made up of 14 amino acids. CDR3 coding DNA: TGTGCCAGCAGTATCCGGGACGGGGGGCTCCCCCAGCATTTT. As protein: CASSIRDGGLPQHF.

This clone was detected only a few times. This chain joins TRBV25-1 and TRBJ1-1, with 9 bases that match TRBD1. Germline-derived CDR1 and CDR2 are MGHDK and SYGVNS. CDR3 size: 18 residues. The V segment lost 1 base and the J segment 5 bases; nucleotides outside the gene matches: 14. The CDR3 sequence: CASSEWGTGLGLETEAFF. For the CDR3, the DNA is TGTGCCAGCAGTGAATGGGGGACAGGGTTAGGATTAGAGACTGAAGCTTTCTTT.

V and J are TRBV10-3 and TRBJ1-3; no clear D gene. Germline V lookup: CDR1 ENHRY, CDR2 SYGVKD. CDR3 length equals 13 residues. Trimming shortened V by 8 bases and J by 3 bases, and 11 bases separated the two germline ends. The CDR3 nucleotides read TGTGCCATCCAGGACGGGAGTGGAAACACCATATATTTT. It specifies CAIQDGSGNTIYF.

The CDR3 loop is CAISRYREWNTEAFF. As DNA, the CDR3 is TGTGCCATCAGCCGATACAGGGAGTGGAACACTGAAGCTTTCTTT. J is TRBJ1-1 and V is TRBV10-3, with D possibly being TRBD1 (6 bases). Germline lookup yields CDR1 ENHRY and CDR2 SYGVKD. This CDR3 is built from 15 residues. V was clipped by 6 bases and J by 1 base, with 15 bases between them.

The J gene is TRBJ2-7, the V gene TRBV11-2; 8 bases align to TRBD1. Germline V gene lookup returns CDR1 SGHAT and CDR2 FQNNGV. Unmatched junction bases numbered 4, after V lost 3 bases and J lost 3 bases. The CDR3 loop spans 14 amino acids. CDR3 nucleotides: TGTGCCAGCAGCTTTGGGACAGGTAACTACGAGCAGTACTTC. Protein product: CASSFGTGNYEQYF.

This chain's CDR3 is CASSQVAAGVNSPLHF. CDR3 in DNA: TGCGCCAGCAGCCAAGTGGCCGCAGGGGTCAATTCACCCCTCCACTTT. The V and J genes are TRBV4-1 and TRBJ1-6; D is perhaps TRBD1 (6 bases). Trimming left V 1 base short and J 7 bases short, with 14 bases between. The CDR3 consists of 16 residues. The germline V gene has CDR1 MGHRA and CDR2 YSYEKL.

V and J are TRBV5-1 and TRBJ1-5; no firm D call. Trimming left V 8 bases short and J 9 bases short, with 18 bases between. Germline V CDR1 and CDR2: SGHRS, YFSETQ. The CDR3 loop spans 13 amino acids. The CDR3 DNA reads TGCGCCAGTTCCAGTGGAGGTTTGGGGCCCCAGCATTTT. Translated, it gives CASSSGGLGPQHF.

This chain joins TRBV4-2 and TRBJ1-1; D remains unclear. The V end lost 0 bases, the J end lost 4 bases, and 15 bases lay between the germline ends. Per germline, CDR1 LGHNA and CDR2 YNFKEQ. This CDR3 comprises 16 residues. The CDR3 here is CASSQDLMRAGTEAFF. CDR3 DNA: TGTGCCAGCAGCCAAGATCTTATGAGGGCGGGCACTGAAGCTTTCTTT.

The CDR3 protein is CATSPGHSGNTIYF. In nucleotides, the CDR3 is TGTGCCACCTCACCGGGACACTCTGGAAACACCATATATTTT. This chain uses TRBV6-1 with TRBJ1-3; D is possibly TRBD1 (6 bases). Trimming stripped 10 bases from V and 0 bases from J, with 13 bases between. Germline lookup yields CDR1 MNHNS and CDR2 SASEGT. The CDR3 runs to 14 residues.

This clone was found once. V and J are TRBV11-3 and TRBJ2-1; 8 nucleotides agree with TRBD1. Germline V gene lookup returns CDR1 SGHNT and CDR2 YENEEA. J lost 7 bases, V lost 5 bases, and 10 bases had no gene match. The CDR3 is made up of 15 amino acids. The CDR3 DNA sequence: TGTGCCAGCAGCCCGGACAGGGAGAAGGGGAATGAGCAGTTCTTC. It translates to CASSPDREKGNEQFF.

The V call is TRBV30, the J call TRBJ1-1; D is undetermined. The CDR3 is 13 amino acids. CDR1 GTSNPN and CDR2 SVGIG come from the germline V gene (reference sequence). Trimming shortened V by 2 bases and J by 10 bases, and 17 bases separated the two germline ends. CDR3 DNA: TGTGCCTGGAGTTTCAGGAACCGTGGTGTAGCTTTCTTT. This translates into CAWSFRNRGVAFF.

This clone occurred a few times. The chain recombines TRBV7-8 with TRBJ2-1, with TRBD1 matching 9 bases. V lost 4 bases, J lost 4 bases, and 5 bases stayed unmatched. The CDR3 is 15 residues long. Germline V gene sequence: CDR1 SGHVS, CDR2 FQNEAQ. CDR3 amino acids: CASSSDGQGYNEQFF. CDR3 DNA: TGTGCCAGCAGCTCAGACGGACAGGGGTACAATGAGCAGTTCTTC.

This clone was counted only a few times. The rearrangement uses TRBV7-9 and TRBJ1-5, with D possibly TRBD1 on 5 matching bases. The CDR3 is 14 residues long. V was pared by 5 bases and J by 7 bases, with 15 bases between. Germline CDR1 SEHNR, CDR2 FQNEAQ (reference sequence). The CDR3 here is CASSLGGLWQPQHF. The CDR3 nucleotides are TGTGCCAGCAGCCTCGGGGGGTTGTGGCAGCCCCAGCATTTT.